These 16 T cell receptor beta chains share one sample of origin, sequenced in a study of cytomegalovirus exposure and HLA in healthy donors. TCRdb keeps only in-frame clones here, not all; method: immunoSEQ multiplex PCR. Altogether about 200,000 clones are present, 75% to 90% being singletons, with the ten largest covering roughly 5.5%. What was sequenced was PBMCs. These TCRs come from a woman aged 18-30 years in good health and CMV-seronegative.

The chain couples TRBV5-1 to TRBJ1-6; D is ambiguous. The CDR3 runs to 15 residues. Looked up from germline, CDR1 is SGHRS and CDR2 is YFSETQ. The V and J ends lost 0 bases and 8 bases respectively, with 12 bases between them. The CDR3 here is CASSLVGSSYSPLHF. CDR3 in DNA: TGCGCCAGCAGCTTGGTTGGCAGTAGCTATTCACCCCTCCACTTT.

The V and J genes are TRBV28 and TRBJ1-2, with D tentatively TRBD1 (5 bases). CDR3 length: 14 amino acids. Trimming took 2 bases from V and 6 from J, leaving 13 bases between them. Germline CDR1 is MDHEN and CDR2 is SYDVKM. CDR3 nucleotide sequence: TGTGCCAGCAGTTTACTGCAGCAGGGCGATGGCTACACCTTC. Translated: CASSLLQQGDGYTF.

This chain joins TRBV5-4 and TRBJ1-2, with 7 positions matching TRBD1. This CDR3 is 13 amino acids long. Unmatched junction bases numbered 8, after V lost 4 bases and J lost 8 bases. CDR1 SGHNT and CDR2 YYREEE come from the germline V gene (reference sequence). The CDR3 bases are TGTGCCAGCAGCCAGACAGGGTTAAGCGGCTACACCTTC. Protein product: CASSQTGLSGYTF.

V and J are TRBV6-1 and TRBJ1-1, with 10 bases that match TRBD1. CDR3 length equals 14 residues. With V trimmed by 6 bases and J by 7 bases, 8 bases remained unmatched. Germline CDR1 is MNHNS and CDR2 is SASEGT. The CDR3 DNA reads as TGTGCCAGCAGCCATGACAGGGGGCAAGGTGAAGCTTTCTTT. It yields the protein CASSHDRGQGEAFF.

This sequence joins TRBV5-4 and TRBJ2-3, with TRBD1 identical over 10 bases. Germline CDR1 reads SGHNT; CDR2 reads YYREEE (reference sequence). The length of the CDR3 is 15 residues. The ends lost 5 bases at V and 2 bases at J; junction bases unmatched: 5. This chain's CDR3 is CASRPTGGHTDTQYF. As DNA, the CDR3 is TGTGCCAGCAGGCCGACAGGGGGCCACACAGATACGCAGTATTTT.

The V call is TRBV5-6, the J call TRBJ2-7; 12 bases match TRBD1. Looked up from germline, CDR1 is SGHDT and CDR2 is YYEEEE. The CDR3 contains 13 residues. The ends lost 5 bases at V and 7 bases at J; junction bases unmatched: 4. The CDR3, as DNA: TGTGCCAGCAGACGGGACAGGGGGCGAGAGCAGTACTTC. Amino acid sequence: CASRRDRGREQYF.

V gene TRBV5-4 combines with J gene TRBJ2-5; D call uncertain. CDR1 SGHNT and CDR2 YYREEE come from the germline V gene (reference sequence). The CDR3 covers 15 residues. V was cut by 2 bases and J by 1 base, with 12 bases left in between. The CDR3 DNA is TGTGCCAGCAGCTTAGCCGGGCGCGGCCAAGAGACCCAGTACTTC. Protein product: CASSLAGRGQETQYF.

Only a few counts were recorded for this clone. The chain links TRBV2 to TRBJ2-7; 10 nucleotides agree with TRBD1. Germline values: CDR1 SNHLY, CDR2 FYNNEI. The CDR3 loop spans 15 amino acids. Trimming took 4 bases from V and 5 from J; bases not matched to a gene: 8. The CDR3 nucleotides are TGTGCCAGCAGTGCGGGGACAGGGGCTATGGACGAGCAGTACTTC. Residues: CASSAGTGAMDEQYF. Full variable domain (remainder filled in from reference TRBV2 and TRBJ2-7): EPEVTQTPSHQVTQMGQEVILRCVPISNHLYFYWYRQILGQKVEFLVSFYNNEISEKSEIFDDQFSVERPDGSNFTLKIRSTKLEDSAMYFCASSAGTGAMDEQYFGPGTRLTVT.

This chain joins TRBV6-1 and TRBJ1-6, with D perhaps matching TRBD1 (5 bases). CDR1 and CDR2 from the germline V gene are MNHNS and SASEGT. The CDR3 contains 13 residues. V was cut by 6 bases and J by 6 bases, with 9 bases left in between. The CDR3 protein is CASRLGANSPLHF. Written as DNA, the CDR3 is TGTGCCAGCAGGCTAGGGGCTAATTCACCCCTCCACTTT.

This rearrangement joins TRBV10-1 to TRBJ2-5; 8 nucleotides align to TRBD2. The junction had 13 bases not matched to a gene; V was cut back by 2 bases and J by 2 bases. In germline, CDR1 is WNHNN, CDR2 SYGVQD (reference sequence). The CDR3 is made up of 18 amino acids. This chain's CDR3 is CASSERPASGLKQETQYF. The CDR3 coding sequence is TGCGCCAGCAGTGAGAGGCCGGCTAGCGGGTTAAAACAAGAGACCCAGTACTTC.

This chain connects TRBV29-1 to TRBJ2-3; tentatively, D is TRBD2 (7 bases). The CDR3 is 15 residues long. V was pared by 0 bases and J by 8 bases, with 18 bases between. Germline CDR1 and CDR2: SQVTM and ANQGSEA. The CDR3 DNA reads TGCAGCGTTGAAGATTATGAGAGGGGGGGAACTACGCAGTATTTT. The encoded protein is CSVEDYERGGTTQYF.

This sequence joins TRBV5-1 and TRBJ2-5, with TRBD2 matching 10 bases. Trimming cost V 1 base and J 5 bases; bases outside gene matches: 11. Germline loops: CDR1 SGHRS, CDR2 YFSETQ. This CDR3 contains 17 residues. The CDR3 coding sequence is TGCGCCAGCAGCTTGATCCCTAGCGGGAGTCTAGATGAGACCCAGTACTTC. It yields the protein CASSLIPSGSLDETQYF.

The V and J genes are TRBV5-1 and TRBJ2-7, with 9 positions matching TRBD1. The germline V gene has CDR1 SGHRS and CDR2 YFSETQ. J gave up 1 base and V 2 bases, and 10 bases lay outside the gene matches. This CDR3 has 17 amino acids. This chain's CDR3 is CASSFLVRDRASYEQYF. The CDR3 coding sequence is TGCGCCAGCAGCTTTTTGGTTCGGGACAGGGCGTCCTACGAGCAGTACTTC.

This chain joins TRBV10-3 and TRBJ2-7, with D maybe TRBD2 (6 bases). The CDR3 sequence is 16 residues long. Trimming shortened V by 3 bases and J by 5 bases, and 20 bases separated the two germline ends. The V gene's germline CDR1 is ENHRY and CDR2 SYGVKD. In DNA, the CDR3 is TGTGCCATCAGTGATCGGGGGTCGAGTAGCAACGACGAGCAGTACTTC. It specifies CAISDRGSSSNDEQYF.

The chain carries TRBV27 and TRBJ2-1; D call uncertain. Germline CDR1 reads MNHEY; CDR2 reads SMNVEV (reference sequence). The CDR3 has 15 amino acids. V was trimmed by 7 bases and J by 4 bases, leaving 17 bases between them. CDR3 in amino acids: CASNPGTEIYNEQFF. CDR3 sequence (DNA): TGTGCCAGCAACCCCGGAACGGAGATTTACAATGAGCAGTTCTTC.

A remark on this clone: One junction end does not reproduce the germline sequence, and a read error may be involved. CDR3 bases: TGCAGCGTGGAAGACAGGCCCAGCACAGATACGCAGTATTTT. Its translation is CSVEDRPSTDTQYF. This chain links TRBV29-1 with TRBJ2-3; D may be TRBD1 (6 bases). Germline CDR1 reads SQVTM; CDR2 reads ANQGSEA. CDR3 length: 14 residues.